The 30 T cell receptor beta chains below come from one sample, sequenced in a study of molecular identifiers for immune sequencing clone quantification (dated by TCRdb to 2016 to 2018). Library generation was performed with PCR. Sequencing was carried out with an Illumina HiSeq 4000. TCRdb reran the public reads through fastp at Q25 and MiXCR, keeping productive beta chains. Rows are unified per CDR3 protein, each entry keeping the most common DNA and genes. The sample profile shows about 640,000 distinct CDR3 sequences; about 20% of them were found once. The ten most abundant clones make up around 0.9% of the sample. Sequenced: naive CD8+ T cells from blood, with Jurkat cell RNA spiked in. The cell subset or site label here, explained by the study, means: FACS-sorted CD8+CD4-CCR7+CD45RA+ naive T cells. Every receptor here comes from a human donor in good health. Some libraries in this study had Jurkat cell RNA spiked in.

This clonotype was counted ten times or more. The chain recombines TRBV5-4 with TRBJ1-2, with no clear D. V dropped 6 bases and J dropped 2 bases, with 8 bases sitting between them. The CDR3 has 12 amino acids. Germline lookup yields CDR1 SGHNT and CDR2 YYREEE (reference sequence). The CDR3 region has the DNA TGTGCCAGCAACCAAGACAACTATGGCTACACCTTC. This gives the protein CASNQDNYGYTF.

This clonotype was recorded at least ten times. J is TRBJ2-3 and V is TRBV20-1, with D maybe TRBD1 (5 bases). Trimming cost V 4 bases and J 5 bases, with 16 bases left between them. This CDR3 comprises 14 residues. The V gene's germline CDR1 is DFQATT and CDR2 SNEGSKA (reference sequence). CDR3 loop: CSATPRDQGDTQYF. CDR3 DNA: TGCAGTGCTACCCCACGCGATCAGGGAGATACGCAGTATTTT.

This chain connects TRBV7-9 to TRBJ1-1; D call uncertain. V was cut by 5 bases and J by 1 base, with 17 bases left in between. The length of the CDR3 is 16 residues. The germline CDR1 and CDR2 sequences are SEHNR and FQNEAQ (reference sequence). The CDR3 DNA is TGTGCCAGCAGCAAAATTGGAGGGATACCGAACACTGAAGCTTTCTTT. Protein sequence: CASSKIGGIPNTEAFF.

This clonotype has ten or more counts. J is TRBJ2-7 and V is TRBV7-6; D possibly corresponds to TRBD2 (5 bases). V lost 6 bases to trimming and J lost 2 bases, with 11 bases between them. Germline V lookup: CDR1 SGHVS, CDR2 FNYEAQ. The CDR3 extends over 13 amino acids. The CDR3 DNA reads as TGTGCCAGCAGTGCGGGCCTTACCTACGAGCAGTACTTC. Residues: CASSAGLTYEQYF.

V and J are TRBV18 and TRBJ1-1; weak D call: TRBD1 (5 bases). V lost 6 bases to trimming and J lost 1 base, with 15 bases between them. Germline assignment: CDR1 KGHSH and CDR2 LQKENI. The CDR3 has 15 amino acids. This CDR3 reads CASSPLGGWNTEAFF. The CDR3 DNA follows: TGTGCCAGCTCCCCGCTCGGGGGATGGAACACTGAAGCTTTCTTT.

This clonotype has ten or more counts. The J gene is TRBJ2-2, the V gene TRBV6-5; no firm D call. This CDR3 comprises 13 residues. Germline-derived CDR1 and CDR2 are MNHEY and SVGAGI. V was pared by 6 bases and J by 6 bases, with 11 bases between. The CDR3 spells CASSLIFPGELFF. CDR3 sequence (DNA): TGTGCCAGCAGCCTCATATTCCCCGGGGAGCTGTTTTTT.

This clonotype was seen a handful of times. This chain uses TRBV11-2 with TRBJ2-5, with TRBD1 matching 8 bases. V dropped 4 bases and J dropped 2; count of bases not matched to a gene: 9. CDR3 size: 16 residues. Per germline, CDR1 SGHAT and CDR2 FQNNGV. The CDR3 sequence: CASSSYGQGLQETQYF. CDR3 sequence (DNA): TGTGCCAGCAGCTCGTACGGACAGGGTCTACAAGAGACCCAGTACTTC. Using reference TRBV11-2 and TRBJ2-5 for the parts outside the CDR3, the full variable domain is EAGVAQSPRYKIIEKRQSVAFWCNPISGHATLYWYQQILGQGPKLLIQFQNNGVVDDSQLPKDRFSAERLKGVDSTLKIQPAKLEDSAVYLCASSSYGQGLQETQYFGPGTRLLVL.

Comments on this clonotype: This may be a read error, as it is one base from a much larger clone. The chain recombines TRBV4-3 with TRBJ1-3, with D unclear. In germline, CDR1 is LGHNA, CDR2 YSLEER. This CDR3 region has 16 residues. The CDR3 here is CASGQDRSSSGNTIYF. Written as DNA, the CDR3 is TGCGCCAGCGGCCAAGATCGGTCCAGCTCTGGAAACACCATATATTTT.

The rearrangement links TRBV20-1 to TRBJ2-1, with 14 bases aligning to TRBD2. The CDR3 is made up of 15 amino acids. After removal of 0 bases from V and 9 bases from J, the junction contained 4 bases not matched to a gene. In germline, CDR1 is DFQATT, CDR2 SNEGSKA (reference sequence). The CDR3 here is CSAREGTSGGGEQFF. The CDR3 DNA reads TGCAGTGCTAGAGAAGGGACTAGCGGGGGAGGTGAGCAGTTCTTC.

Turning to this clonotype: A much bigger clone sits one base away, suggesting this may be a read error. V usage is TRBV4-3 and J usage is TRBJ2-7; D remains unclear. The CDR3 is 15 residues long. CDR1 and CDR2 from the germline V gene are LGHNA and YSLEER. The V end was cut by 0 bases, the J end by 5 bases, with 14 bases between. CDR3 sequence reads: CASSQEGMGTHEQYF. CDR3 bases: TGCGCCAGCAGCCAAGAGGGTATGGGTACGCACGAGCAGTACTTC.

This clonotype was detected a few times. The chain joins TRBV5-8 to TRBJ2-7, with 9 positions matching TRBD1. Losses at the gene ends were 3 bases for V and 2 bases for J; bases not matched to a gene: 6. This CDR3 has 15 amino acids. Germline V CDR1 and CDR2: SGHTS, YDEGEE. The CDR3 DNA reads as TGTGCCAGCAGCTGGGGACAGGGAGTAGCCTACGAGCAGTACTTC. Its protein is CASSWGQGVAYEQYF. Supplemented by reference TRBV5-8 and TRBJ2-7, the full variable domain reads EAGVTQSPTHLIKTRGQQATLRCSPISGHTSVYWYQQALGLGLQFLLWYDEGEERNRGNFPPRFSGRQFPNYSSELNVNALELEDSALYLCASSWGQGVAYEQYFGPGTRLTVT.

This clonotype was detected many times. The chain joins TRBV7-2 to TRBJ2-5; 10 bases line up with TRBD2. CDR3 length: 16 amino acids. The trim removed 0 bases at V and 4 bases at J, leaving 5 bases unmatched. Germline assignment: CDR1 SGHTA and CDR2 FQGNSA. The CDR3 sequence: CASSLAQTSGSETQYF. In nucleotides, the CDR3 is TGTGCCAGCAGCTTAGCCCAGACTAGCGGGTCAGAGACCCAGTACTTC.

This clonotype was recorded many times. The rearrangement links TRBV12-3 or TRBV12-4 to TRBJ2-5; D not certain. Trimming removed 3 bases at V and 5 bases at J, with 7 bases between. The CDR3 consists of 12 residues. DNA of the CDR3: TGTGCCAGCAGTTTTTACCCGGAGACCCAGTACTTC. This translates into CASSFYPETQYF.

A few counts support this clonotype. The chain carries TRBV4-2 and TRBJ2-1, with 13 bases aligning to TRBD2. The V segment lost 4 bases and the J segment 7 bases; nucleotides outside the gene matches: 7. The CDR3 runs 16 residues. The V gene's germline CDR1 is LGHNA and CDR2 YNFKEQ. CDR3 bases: TGTGCCAGCAGCCCAGCCGGGACTAGCGGGATAAATGAGCAGTTCTTC. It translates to CASSPAGTSGINEQFF.

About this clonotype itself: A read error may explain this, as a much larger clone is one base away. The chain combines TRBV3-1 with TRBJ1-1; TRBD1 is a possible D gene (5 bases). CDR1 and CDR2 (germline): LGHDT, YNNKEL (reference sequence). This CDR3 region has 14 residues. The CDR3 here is CASSHSGGGTDAFF. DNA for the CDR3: TGTGCCAGCAGCCATAGTGGGGGTGGAACTGATGCTTTCTTT.

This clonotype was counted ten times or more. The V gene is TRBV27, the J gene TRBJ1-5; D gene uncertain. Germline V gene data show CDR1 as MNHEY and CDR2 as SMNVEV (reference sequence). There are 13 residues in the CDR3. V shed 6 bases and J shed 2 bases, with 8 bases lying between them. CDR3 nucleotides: TGTGCCAGCAGGTCGGCCGGCAATCAGCCCCAGCATTTT. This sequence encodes CASRSAGNQPQHF.

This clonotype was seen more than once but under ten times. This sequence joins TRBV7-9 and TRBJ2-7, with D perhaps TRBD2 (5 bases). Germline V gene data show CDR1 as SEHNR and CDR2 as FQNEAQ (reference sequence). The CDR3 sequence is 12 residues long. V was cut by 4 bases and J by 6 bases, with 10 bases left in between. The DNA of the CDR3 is TGTGCCAGCAGCTCTATCCGGGGCGAGCAGTACTTC. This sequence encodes CASSSIRGEQYF.

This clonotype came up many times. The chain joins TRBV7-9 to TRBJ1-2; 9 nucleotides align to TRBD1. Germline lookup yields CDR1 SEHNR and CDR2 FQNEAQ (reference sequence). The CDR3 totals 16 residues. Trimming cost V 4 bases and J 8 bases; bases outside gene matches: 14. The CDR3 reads CASSSTSYRGQWGYTF. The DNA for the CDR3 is TGTGCCAGCAGCTCCACATCATACAGGGGGCAGTGGGGCTACACCTTC.

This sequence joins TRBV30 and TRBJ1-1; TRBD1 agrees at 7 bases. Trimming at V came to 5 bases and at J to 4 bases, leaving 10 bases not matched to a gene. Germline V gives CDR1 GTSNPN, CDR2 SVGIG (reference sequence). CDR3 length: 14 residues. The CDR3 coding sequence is TGTGCCTGGGGCCGACAGGGAATGGGCACTGAAGCTTTCTTT. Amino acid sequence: CAWGRQGMGTEAFF.

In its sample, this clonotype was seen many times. Here the CDR3 reads CASSVEGGDYTEAFF. The CDR3 coding sequence is TGTGCCAGCAGCGTAGAAGGGGGAGATTACACTGAAGCTTTCTTT. This chain uses TRBV9 with TRBJ1-1, with a possible D match to TRBD1 (6 bases). Germline assignment: CDR1 SGDLS and CDR2 YYNGEE. The CDR3 length is 15 residues. V was trimmed by 0 bases and J by 3 bases, leaving 12 bases between them. Drawing the rest from reference TRBV9 and TRBJ1-1, the complete variable domain is DSGVTQTPKHLITATGQRVTLRCSPRSGDLSVYWYQQSLDQGLQFLIQYYNGEERAKGNILERFSAQQFPDLHSELNLSSLELGDSALYFCASSVEGGDYTEAFFGQGTRLTVV.

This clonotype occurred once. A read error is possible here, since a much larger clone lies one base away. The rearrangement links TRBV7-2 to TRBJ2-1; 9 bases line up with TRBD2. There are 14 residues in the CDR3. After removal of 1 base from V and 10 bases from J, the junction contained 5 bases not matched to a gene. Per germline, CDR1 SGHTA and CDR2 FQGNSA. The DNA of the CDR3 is TGTGCCAGCAGCTTAGTGGGACTAGCTCCGGAGCAGTTCTTC. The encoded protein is CASSLVGLAPEQFF.

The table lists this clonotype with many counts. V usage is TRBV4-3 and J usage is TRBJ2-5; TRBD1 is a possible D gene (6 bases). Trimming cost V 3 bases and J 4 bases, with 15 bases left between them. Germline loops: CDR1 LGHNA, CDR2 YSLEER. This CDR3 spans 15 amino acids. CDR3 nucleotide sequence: TGCGCCAGCAGCCAGCAAAAACAGGGCGGAGAGACCCAGTACTTC. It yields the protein CASSQQKQGGETQYF.

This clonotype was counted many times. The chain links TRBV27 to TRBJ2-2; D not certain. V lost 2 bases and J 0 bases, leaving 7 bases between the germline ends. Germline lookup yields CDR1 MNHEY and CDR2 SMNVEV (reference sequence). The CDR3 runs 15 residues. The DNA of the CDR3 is TGTGCCAGCAGTTTAGTAAATACGAACACCGGGGAGCTGTTTTTT. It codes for CASSLVNTNTGELFF.

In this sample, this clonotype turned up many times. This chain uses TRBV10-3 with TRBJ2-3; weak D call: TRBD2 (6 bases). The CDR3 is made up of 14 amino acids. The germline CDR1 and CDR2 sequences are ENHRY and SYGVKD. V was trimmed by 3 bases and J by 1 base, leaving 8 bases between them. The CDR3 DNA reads TGTGCCATCAGTGAACAGCGGGGCACAGATACGCAGTATTTT. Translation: CAISEQRGTDTQYF.

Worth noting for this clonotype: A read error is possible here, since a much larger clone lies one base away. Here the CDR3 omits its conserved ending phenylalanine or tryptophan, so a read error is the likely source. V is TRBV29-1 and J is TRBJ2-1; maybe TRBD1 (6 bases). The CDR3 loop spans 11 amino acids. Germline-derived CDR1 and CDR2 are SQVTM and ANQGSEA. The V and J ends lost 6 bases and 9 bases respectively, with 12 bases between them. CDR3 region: CSVAGVGEQFI. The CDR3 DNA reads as TGCAGCGTGGCAGGGGTTGGTGAGCAGTTCATC.

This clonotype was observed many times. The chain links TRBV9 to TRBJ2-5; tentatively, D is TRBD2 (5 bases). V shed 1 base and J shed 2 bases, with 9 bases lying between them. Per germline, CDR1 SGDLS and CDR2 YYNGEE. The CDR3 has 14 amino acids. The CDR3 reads CASSVFGLQETQYF. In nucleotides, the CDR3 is TGTGCCAGCAGCGTATTTGGACTTCAAGAGACCCAGTACTTC.

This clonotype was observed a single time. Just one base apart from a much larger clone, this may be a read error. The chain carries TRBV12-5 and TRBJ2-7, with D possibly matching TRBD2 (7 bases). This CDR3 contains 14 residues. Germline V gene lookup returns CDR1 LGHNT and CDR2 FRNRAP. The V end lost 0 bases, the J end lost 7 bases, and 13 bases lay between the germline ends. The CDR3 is CASGLVRGGEEQYF. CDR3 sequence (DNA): TGTGCTAGTGGTTTGGTAAGGGGGGGCGAAGAGCAGTACTTC.

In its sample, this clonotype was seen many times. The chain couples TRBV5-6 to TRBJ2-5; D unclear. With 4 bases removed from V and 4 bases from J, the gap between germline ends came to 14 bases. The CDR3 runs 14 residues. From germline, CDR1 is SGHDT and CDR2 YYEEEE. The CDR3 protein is CASSPESRIETQYF. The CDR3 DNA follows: TGTGCCAGCAGCCCGGAATCCAGGATAGAGACCCAGTACTTC.

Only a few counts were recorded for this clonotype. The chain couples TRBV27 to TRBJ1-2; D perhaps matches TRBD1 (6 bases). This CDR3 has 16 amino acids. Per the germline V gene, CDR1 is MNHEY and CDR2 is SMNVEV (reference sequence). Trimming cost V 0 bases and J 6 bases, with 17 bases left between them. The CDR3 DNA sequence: TGTGCCAGCAGTTTATCCGTGGGGGCGCGTTGGGATGGCTACACCTTC. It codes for CASSLSVGARWDGYTF.

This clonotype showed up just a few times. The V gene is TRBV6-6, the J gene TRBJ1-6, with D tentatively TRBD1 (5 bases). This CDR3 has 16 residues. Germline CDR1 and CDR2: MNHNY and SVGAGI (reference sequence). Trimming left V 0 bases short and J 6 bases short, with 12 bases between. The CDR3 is CASSYSPGTFNSPLHF. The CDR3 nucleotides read TGTGCCAGCAGTTACTCGCCCGGGACTTTTAATTCACCCCTCCACTTT.